The clone carrying this TCR beta chain has a handful of counts. The sample is drawn from a study of identical twins. Trimming cost V 1 base and J 6 bases, with 10 bases left between them. CDR3 size: 13 residues. The germline gives CDR1 LGHNA, CDR2 YSLEER. MiXCR, applied by TCRdb to the 5' RACE reads, yields one record per CDR3 protein. The table includes 250,000 to 300,000 distinct CDR3 sequences, approximately 8.3% detected once. These same data were also listed under a study on yellow fever vaccine responses in identical twins.

The receptor comes from a woman between 18 and 30 years old in good health. The J gene is TRBJ2-7, the V gene TRBV4-3, with D unresolved. The sample was CD8+ T cells sorted from blood. CDR3 nucleotides: TGCGCCAGCAGCCAAGTATTGGCGCGCGAGCAGTACTTC. Its translation: CASSQVLAREQYF.